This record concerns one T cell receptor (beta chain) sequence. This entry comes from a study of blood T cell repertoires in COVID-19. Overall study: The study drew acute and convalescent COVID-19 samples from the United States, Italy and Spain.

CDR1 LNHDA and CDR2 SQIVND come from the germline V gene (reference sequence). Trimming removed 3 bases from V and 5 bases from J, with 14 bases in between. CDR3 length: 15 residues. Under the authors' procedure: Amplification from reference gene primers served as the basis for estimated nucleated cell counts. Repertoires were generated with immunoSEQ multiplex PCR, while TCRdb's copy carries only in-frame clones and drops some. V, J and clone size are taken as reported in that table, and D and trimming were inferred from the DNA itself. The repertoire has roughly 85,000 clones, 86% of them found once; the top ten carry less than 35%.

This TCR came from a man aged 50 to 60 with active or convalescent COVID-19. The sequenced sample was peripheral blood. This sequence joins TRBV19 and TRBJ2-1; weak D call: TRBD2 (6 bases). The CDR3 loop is CASSMLGRENNEQFF. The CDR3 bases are TGTGCCAGTAGTATGTTGGGGCGGGAAAACAATGAGCAGTTCTTC.